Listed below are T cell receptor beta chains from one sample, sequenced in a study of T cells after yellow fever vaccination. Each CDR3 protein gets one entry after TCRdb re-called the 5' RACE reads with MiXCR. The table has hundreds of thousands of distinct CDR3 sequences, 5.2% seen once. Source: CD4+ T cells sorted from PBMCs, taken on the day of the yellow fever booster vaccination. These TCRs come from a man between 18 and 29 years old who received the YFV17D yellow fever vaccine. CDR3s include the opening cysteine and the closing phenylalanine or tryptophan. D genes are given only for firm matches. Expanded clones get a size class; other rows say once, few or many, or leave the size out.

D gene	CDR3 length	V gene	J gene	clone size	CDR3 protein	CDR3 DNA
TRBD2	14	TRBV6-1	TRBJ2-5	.	CASWPGGTLETQYF	TGTGCCAGCTGGCCGGGGGGTACCTTGGAGACCCAGTACTTC
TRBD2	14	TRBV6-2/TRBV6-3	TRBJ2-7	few	CASTQVGLAHEQYF	TGTGCCAGCACCCAGGTGGGACTAGCCCACGAGCAGTACTTC
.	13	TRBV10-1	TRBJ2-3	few	CASSDTSPHTQYF	TGCGCCAGCAGTGATACCTCCCCCCATACGCAGTATTTT
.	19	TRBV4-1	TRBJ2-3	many	CASSQGWVGSVWRTDTQYF	TGCGCCAGCAGCCAAGGGTGGGTAGGGAGCGTTTGGAGGACAGATACGCAGTATTTT
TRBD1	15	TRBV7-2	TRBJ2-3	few	CASSFTGQGRDTQYF	TGTGCCAGCAGCTTCACGGGACAGGGGAGGGATACGCAGTATTTT
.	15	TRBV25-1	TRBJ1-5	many	CASTGERGGNQPQHF	TGTGCCAGCACCGGAGAAAGGGGAGGCAATCAGCCCCAGCATTTT
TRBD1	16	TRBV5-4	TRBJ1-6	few	CASSLGRDRTTAPLHF	TGTGCCAGCAGCTTGGGAAGGGACAGGACCACGGCACCCCTCCACTTT
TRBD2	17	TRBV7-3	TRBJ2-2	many	CASSYPVGSGDTGELFF	TGTGCCAGCAGCTATCCCGTCGGTAGCGGGGACACCGGGGAGCTGTTTTTT
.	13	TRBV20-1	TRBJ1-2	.	CSARVPRVGGYTF	TGCAGTGCTAGAGTTCCCAGGGTGGGTGGCTACACCTTC
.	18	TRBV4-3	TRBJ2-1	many	CASSQEDLWSSSYNEQFF	TGCGCCAGCAGCCAAGAGGATCTGTGGTCGAGCTCCTACAATGAGCAGTTCTTC
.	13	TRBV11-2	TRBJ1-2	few	CASSLYTAGGYTF	TGTGCCAGCAGCCTGTACACGGCGGGAGGCTACACCTTC
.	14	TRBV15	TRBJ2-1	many	CATQGSGAYNEQFF	TGTGCCACCCAGGGGAGCGGCGCCTACAATGAGCAGTTCTTC
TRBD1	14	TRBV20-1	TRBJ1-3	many	CSARVAGGRDTIYF	TGCAGTGCTAGAGTGGCAGGGGGCAGGGACACCATATATTTT
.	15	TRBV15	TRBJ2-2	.	CATSRDLQGAGELFF	TGTGCCACCAGCAGAGATTTACAGGGCGCCGGGGAGCTGTTTTTT
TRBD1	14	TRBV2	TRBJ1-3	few	CASSSTGVGNTIYF	TGTGCCAGCAGTTCGACAGGGGTTGGAAACACCATATATTTT
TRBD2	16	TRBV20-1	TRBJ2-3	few	CSATGTSGGSTDTQYF	TGCAGTGCTACCGGGACTAGCGGGGGTAGCACAGATACGCAGTATTTT
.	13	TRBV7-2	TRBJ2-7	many	CASSLNQRDVEYF	TGTGCCAGCAGCTTAAATCAAAGGGATGTGGAGTACTTC
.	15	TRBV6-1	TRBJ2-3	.	CASSEAPSSTDTQYF	TGTGCCAGCAGTGAAGCCCCCAGTAGCACAGATACGCAGTATTTT
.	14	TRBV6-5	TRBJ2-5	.	CASSYSASGETQYF	TGTGCCAGCAGTTACTCAGCTAGTGGTGAGACCCAGTACTTC
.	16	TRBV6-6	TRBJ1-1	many	CASSHFGTSQHTEAFF	TGTGCCAGCAGTCACTTCGGGACGTCGCAGCACACTGAAGCTTTCTTT
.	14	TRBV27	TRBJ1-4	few	CASSLSYGSEKLFF	TGTGCCAGCAGTTTATCCTATGGGAGCGAAAAACTGTTTTTT
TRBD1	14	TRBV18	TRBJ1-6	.	CASSTGTGFSPLHF	TGTGCCAGCTCAACCGGGACAGGGTTTTCACCCCTCCACTTT
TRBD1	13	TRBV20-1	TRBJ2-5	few	CSARNRQGETQYF	TGCAGTGCTAGAAACCGACAGGGGGAGACCCAGTACTTC
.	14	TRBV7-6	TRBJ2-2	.	CASSLPLRTGELFF	TGTGCCAGCAGCTTACCGCTTCGGACCGGGGAGCTGTTTTTT
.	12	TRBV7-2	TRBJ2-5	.	CASSPFWETQYF	TGTGCCAGCAGCCCTTTTTGGGAGACCCAGTACTTC
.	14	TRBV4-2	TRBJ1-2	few	CASSQETNNYGYTF	TGTGCCAGCAGCCAAGAAACAAACAACTATGGCTACACCTTC
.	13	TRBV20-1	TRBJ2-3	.	CSARGGISDTQYF	TGCAGTGCTAGAGGGGGGATCTCAGATACGCAGTATTTT
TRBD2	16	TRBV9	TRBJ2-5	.	CASSPSGGGPEETQYF	TGTGCCAGCAGCCCAAGCGGGGGAGGGCCCGAAGAGACCCAGTACTTC
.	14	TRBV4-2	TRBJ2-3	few	CASSQARRGDTQYF	TGTGCCAGCAGCCAAGCCAGGCGGGGAGATACGCAGTATTTT
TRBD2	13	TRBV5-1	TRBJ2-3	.	CASGGGAIDTQYF	TGCGCCAGCGGCGGGGGGGCGATAGATACGCAGTATTTT
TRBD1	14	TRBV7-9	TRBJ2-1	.	CATTDRVPYNEQFF	TGTGCCACCACCGACAGGGTTCCCTACAATGAGCAGTTCTTC
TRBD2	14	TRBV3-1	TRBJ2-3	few	CASSALAGAPTQYF	TGTGCCAGCAGCGCCCTAGCGGGGGCCCCTACGCAGTATTTT
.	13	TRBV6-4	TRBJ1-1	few	CASSVNGLTEAFF	TGTGCCAGCAGTGTAAACGGGCTCACTGAAGCTTTCTTT
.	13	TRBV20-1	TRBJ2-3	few	CSASFGGTYTQYF	TGCAGTGCTAGCTTTGGGGGGACCTATACGCAGTATTTT
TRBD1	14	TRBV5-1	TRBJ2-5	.	CASSAKTGVETQYF	TGCGCCAGCAGCGCAAAGACAGGGGTGGAGACCCAGTACTTC
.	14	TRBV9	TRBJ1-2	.	CASSPGPGDYGYTF	TGTGCCAGCAGCCCTGGGCCAGGGGACTATGGCTACACCTTC
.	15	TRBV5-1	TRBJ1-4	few	CASSPEDGLNEKLFF	TGCGCCAGCAGCCCGGAGGACGGACTGAATGAAAAACTGTTTTTT
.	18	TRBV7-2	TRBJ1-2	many	CASSFRMDARFVGYGYTF	TGTGCCAGCAGCTTTAGGATGGACGCGAGGTTCGTGGGCTATGGCTACACCTTC
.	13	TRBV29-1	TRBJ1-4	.	CSVGVGADEKLFF	TGCAGCGTGGGTGTGGGGGCCGATGAAAAACTGTTTTTT
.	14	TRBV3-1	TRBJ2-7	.	CASSQEGGTYEQYF	TGTGCCAGCAGCCAAGAGGGAGGAACCTACGAGCAGTACTTC
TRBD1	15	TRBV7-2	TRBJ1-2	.	CASSVRTGPNYGYTF	TGTGCCAGCAGCGTCCGGACAGGGCCTAACTATGGCTACACCTTC
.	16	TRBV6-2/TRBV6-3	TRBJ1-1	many	CASSYEVGSMNTEAFF	TGTGCCAGCAGTTACGAGGTGGGGTCGATGAACACTGAAGCTTTCTTT